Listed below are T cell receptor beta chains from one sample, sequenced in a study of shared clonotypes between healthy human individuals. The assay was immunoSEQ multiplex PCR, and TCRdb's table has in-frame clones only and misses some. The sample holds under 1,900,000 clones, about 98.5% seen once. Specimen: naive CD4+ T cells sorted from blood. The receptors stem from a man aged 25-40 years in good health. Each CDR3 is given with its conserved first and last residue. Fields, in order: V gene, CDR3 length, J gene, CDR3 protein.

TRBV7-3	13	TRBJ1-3	CASSLEWGNTIYF
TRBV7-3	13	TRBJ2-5	CASSLRAQETQYF
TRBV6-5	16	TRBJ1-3	CASSYSRPKLGNTIYF
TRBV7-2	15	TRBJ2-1	CASSFYSGMYNEQFF
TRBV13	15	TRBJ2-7	CASSLPTSGSYEQYF
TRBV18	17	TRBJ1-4	CASSPEWMGRDNEKLFF
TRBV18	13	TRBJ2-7	CASSPRSSYEQYF
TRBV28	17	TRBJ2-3	CASSSPRGSMSTDTQYF
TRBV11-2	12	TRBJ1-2	CASSSVGGQDTF
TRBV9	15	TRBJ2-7	CASSVGQGAPYEQYF
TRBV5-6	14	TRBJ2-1	CASSLSFRGNEQFF
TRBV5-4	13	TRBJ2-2	CASSSADTGELFF
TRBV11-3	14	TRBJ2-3	CASSLASGTDTQYF
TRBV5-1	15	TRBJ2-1	CASAPSGAAWDEQFF
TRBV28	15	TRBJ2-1	CASSSASGVNNEQFF